The 4 T cell receptor beta chains below all came from one sample that was sequenced in a study of blood T cell repertoires in COVID-19. Clones were read by immunoSEQ multiplex PCR, and TCRdb kept only the in-frame ones, dropping some. The table records fewer than 250,000 clones, 70% to 90% of them present only once. The specimen was peripheral blood. The receptors here all came from a human donor in a cohort sampled during active COVID-19.

The chain joins TRBV7-8 to TRBJ2-7; the D is unclear. CDR1 SGHVS and CDR2 FQNEAQ come from the germline V gene. The CDR3 contains 13 residues. Trimming took 0 bases from V and 5 from J, leaving 8 bases between them. The CDR3 DNA sequence: TGTGCCAGCAGCTTAGCCCAGACTCACGAGCAGTACTTC. Encoded protein: CASSLAQTHEQYF.

This rearrangement joins TRBV11-2 to TRBJ2-7; 7 bases align to TRBD1. The V gene end was trimmed by 1 base and the J gene end by 5 bases; junction bases not matched to a gene: 8. The CDR3 length is 15 residues. Per germline, CDR1 SGHAT and CDR2 FQNNGV. DNA of the CDR3: TGTGCCAGCAGCTTAGGGGTGACAGGGATCAACGAGCAGTACTTC. Protein sequence: CASSLGVTGINEQYF.

Comments on this clone: This sample includes further DNA sequences coding for the same CDR3. The chain recombines TRBV7-2 with TRBJ1-1, with 10 bases that match TRBD1. Germline-derived CDR1 and CDR2 are SGHTA and FQGNSA. The CDR3 covers 15 residues. The V segment lost 3 bases and the J segment 5 bases; nucleotides outside the gene matches: 6. CDR3 protein: CASSLGDRGRTEAFF. Here the CDR3 DNA reads TGTGCCAGCAGCTTGGGGGACAGGGGCAGAACTGAAGCTTTCTTT.

The genes are TRBV7-2 and TRBJ2-1, with D maybe TRBD1 (6 bases). V lost 1 base to trimming and J lost 8 bases, with 21 bases between them. The germline CDR1 and CDR2 sequences are SGHTA and FQGNSA. The CDR3 contains 17 residues. The DNA for the CDR3 is TGTGCCAGCAGCTTAGTGGGGGCCTATCCCCGAACCGATGAGCAGTTCTTC. Protein sequence: CASSLVGAYPRTDEQFF.